These 26 T cell receptor beta chains share one sample of origin, sequenced in a study of shared clonotypes between healthy human individuals (dated by TCRdb to about 2020). The receptor library was made with the immunoSEQ multiplex PCR assay. TCRdb holds this immuneACCESS table with in-frame rearrangements only. Some clones are missing; in checked studies, unresolved V genes explain under half, and the rest has no known cause. This sample gives more than 550,000 clones in total; approximately 72% of them show up just once. The biggest ten clones account for over 1.5% of the sample. The sample was memory CD4+ T cells sorted from blood. The sample's cell subset or site label, in plain terms: CD45RA-negative fraction. All receptors come from a woman in her twenties or thirties in good health.

The chain carries TRBV5-1 and TRBJ1-5; perhaps TRBD1 as D (5 bases). CDR3 length equals 17 residues. The germline gives CDR1 SGHRS, CDR2 YFSETQ. Trimming took 4 bases from V and 0 from J, leaving 17 bases between them. CDR3: CASSPDAGHTSNQPQHF. DNA of the CDR3: TGCGCCAGCAGCCCGGACGCCGGACACACTAGCAATCAGCCCCAGCATTTT.

The rearrangement joins TRBV6-6 to TRBJ1-1; 7 nucleotides agree with TRBD1. Unmatched junction bases numbered 1, after V lost 6 bases and J lost 3 bases. The germline CDR1 and CDR2 sequences are MNHNY and SVGAGI (reference sequence). This CDR3 region has 12 residues. CDR3 sequence reads: CASSGQDTEAFF. In DNA, the CDR3 is TGTGCCAGCAGCGGACAGGACACTGAAGCTTTCTTT.

The chain couples TRBV28 to TRBJ2-7; D unresolved. V lost 3 bases and J lost 2, with 20 bases in between. The CDR3 totals 17 residues. The germline CDR1 and CDR2 sequences are MDHEN and SYDVKM. The DNA of the CDR3 is TGTGCCAGCAGTTTCCCCCTCCGATTAACGCCTACCTACGAGCAGTACTTC. This translates into CASSFPLRLTPTYEQYF. Complete variable domain (other parts from reference TRBV28 and TRBJ2-7): DVKVTQSSRYLVKRTGEKVFLECVQDMDHENMFWYRQDPGLGLRLIYFSYDVKMKEKGDIPEGYSVSREKKERFSLILESASTNQTSMYLCASSFPLRLTPTYEQYFGPGTRLTVT.

The V gene is TRBV11-3, the J gene TRBJ2-1; weak D call: TRBD1 (5 bases). This CDR3 is built from 15 residues. Germline values: CDR1 SGHNT, CDR2 YENEEA. The ends were cut back, 5 bases at V and 10 bases at J, with 21 bases in the middle. The CDR3 nucleotides are TGTGCCAGCAGCCCATTTAGGGGTGGGGAAGACGAGCAGTTCTTC. Protein sequence: CASSPFRGGEDEQFF.

The V and J genes are TRBV18 and TRBJ2-2; D is perhaps TRBD1 (7 bases). Trimming took off 0 bases at V and 5 bases at J, with 13 bases between the two ends. From germline, CDR1 is KGHSH and CDR2 LQKENI. CDR3 size: 16 residues. The CDR3 loop is CASSPPRGVATGELFF. CDR3 bases: TGTGCCAGCTCACCACCCAGGGGGGTCGCTACCGGGGAGCTGTTTTTT.

The chain employs TRBV6-1 and TRBJ1-4; no reliable D call. From germline, CDR1 is MNHNS and CDR2 SASEGT. The V gene lost 4 bases and the J gene lost 0 bases, with 12 bases spanning the gap. The CDR3 is made up of 16 amino acids. CDR3 in DNA: TGTGCCAGCAGTGGTCGACAACTAGCAACTAATGAAAAACTGTTTTTT. Amino acids: CASSGRQLATNEKLFF.

The V call is TRBV6-1, the J call TRBJ1-4; possible D gene TRBD1, 6 bases. Trimming left V 6 bases short and J 0 bases short, with 11 bases between. The CDR3 runs to 15 residues. Per the germline V gene, CDR1 is MNHNS and CDR2 is SASEGT. The DNA of the CDR3 is TGTGCCAGCAGACAGGGCCCAGCAACTAATGAAAAACTGTTTTTT. Protein product: CASRQGPATNEKLFF.

The chain has TRBV5-4 and TRBJ2-6; a weak D match, TRBD1 (6 bases). The length of the CDR3 is 18 residues. Germline CDR1 reads SGHNT; CDR2 reads YYREEE (reference sequence). The ends were cut back, 3 bases at V and 0 bases at J, with 16 bases in the middle. CDR3 nucleotides: TGTGCCAGCAGCTCTACAGGGAGATACAGCTCTGGGGCCAACGTCCTGACTTTC. This encodes CASSSTGRYSSGANVLTF.

This clone was recorded a few times. V usage is TRBV27 and J usage is TRBJ2-4; no firm D call. The CDR3 is 16 residues long. Germline V gene sequence: CDR1 MNHEY, CDR2 SMNVEV (reference sequence). V was clipped by 3 bases and J by 0 bases, with 12 bases between them. CDR3 loop: CASSLWRPLAKNIQYF. CDR3 bases: TGTGCCAGCAGTTTGTGGAGACCTCTAGCCAAAAACATTCAGTACTTC.

The count of this clone is one. Additional DNA sequences in this sample encode the identical CDR3. The CDR3 nucleotides are TGTGCCAGCAGCTTGGAGGCAGGGGGTCAGCCCCAGCATTTT. Residues: CASSLEAGGQPQHF. The chain joins TRBV5-5 to TRBJ1-5; 7 nucleotides line up with TRBD1. This CDR3 is built from 14 residues. CDR1 SGHKS and CDR2 YYEKEE come from the germline V gene (reference sequence). Unmatched junction bases numbered 3, after V lost 0 bases and J lost 6 bases.

The rearrangement uses TRBV7-9 and TRBJ1-2; D not certain. The germline gives CDR1 SEHNR, CDR2 FQNEAQ (reference sequence). Deletions cut 0 bases from V and 4 bases from J, with 6 bases between. CDR3 size: 13 residues. CDR3 amino acids: CASSLAGVYGYTF. The CDR3 DNA is TGTGCCAGCAGCTTAGCCGGGGTCTATGGCTACACCTTC.

This clone was counted ten times or more. The chain joins TRBV5-1 to TRBJ1-3, with D unresolved. Trimming removed 4 bases from V and 0 bases from J, with 8 bases in between. The CDR3 has 14 amino acids. Germline assignment: CDR1 SGHRS and CDR2 YFSETQ. The CDR3 loop is CASSEDPSGNTIYF. In nucleotides, the CDR3 is TGCGCCAGCAGCGAGGACCCCTCTGGAAACACCATATATTTT.

The chain joins TRBV18 to TRBJ1-1, with D unclear. This CDR3 spans 15 amino acids. Trimming took off 3 bases at V and 6 bases at J, with 17 bases between the two ends. The germline gives CDR1 KGHSH, CDR2 LQKENI. CDR3 protein: CASSPNAVPSAEAFF. The CDR3 nucleotides read TGTGCCAGCTCACCGAATGCAGTCCCTAGTGCTGAAGCTTTCTTT.

The chain employs TRBV19 and TRBJ2-7, with D possibly matching TRBD1 (6 bases). CDR1 LNHDA and CDR2 SQIVND come from the germline V gene (reference sequence). The CDR3 is 15 amino acids. Deletions cut 6 bases from V and 0 bases from J, with 15 bases between. The CDR3 loop is CASRMTGTSSYEQYF. CDR3 nucleotide sequence: TGTGCCAGTAGAATGACCGGGACAAGCTCCTACGAGCAGTACTTC. Complete variable domain (other parts from reference TRBV19 and TRBJ2-7): DGGITQSPKYLFRKEGQNVTLSCEQNLNHDAMYWYRQDPGQGLRLIYYSQIVNDFQKGDIAEGYSVSREKKESFPLTVTSAQKNPTAFYLCASRMTGTSSYEQYFGPGTRLTVT.

A few counts support this clone. Additional DNA sequences in this sample encode the identical CDR3. This rearrangement joins TRBV28 to TRBJ2-7; D might be TRBD1 (5 bases). The germline V gene encodes CDR1 MDHEN and CDR2 SYDVKM. Trimming stripped 6 bases from V and 3 bases from J, with 21 bases between. CDR3 length: 16 residues. The CDR3 DNA sequence: TGTGCCAGCAGGTCGGCGGCGGTAGGGGCCTACTACGAGCAGTACTTC. Protein product: CASRSAAVGAYYEQYF.

This clone has just one count. The chain combines TRBV7-8 with TRBJ1-5; TRBD1 aligns across 10 bases. The V gene's germline CDR1 is SGHVS and CDR2 FQNEAQ. Trimming cost V 2 bases and J 6 bases; bases outside gene matches: 7. The CDR3 length is 16 residues. DNA of the CDR3: TGTGCCAGCAGCTTACTCGACAGGGGGCTATCTCAGCCCCAGCATTTT. It specifies CASSLLDRGLSQPQHF.

The chain links TRBV19 to TRBJ2-6; 7 nucleotides match TRBD1. CDR3 length: 16 residues. With 5 bases clipped from V and 0 bases from J, the junction kept 4 bases outside the gene matches. CDR1 is LNHDA, CDR2 SQIVND, per germline (reference sequence). The CDR3: CASSADRPSGANVLTF. CDR3 bases: TGTGCCAGTAGTGCGGACAGGCCCTCTGGGGCCAACGTCCTGACTTTC. Using reference TRBV19 and TRBJ2-6 for the parts outside the CDR3, the full variable domain is DGGITQSPKYLFRKEGQNVTLSCEQNLNHDAMYWYRQDPGQGLRLIYYSQIVNDFQKGDIAEGYSVSREKKESFPLTVTSAQKNPTAFYLCASSADRPSGANVLTFGAGSRLTVL.

This clone was observed a single time. The rearrangement links TRBV11-2 to TRBJ1-2; perhaps TRBD1 as D (6 bases). CDR3 size: 13 residues. Trimming took 4 bases from V and 3 from J, leaving 9 bases between them. In germline, CDR1 is SGHAT, CDR2 FQNNGV. The CDR3 coding sequence is TGTGCCAGCAGCTCACAGGGCTACTATGGCTACACCTTC. This encodes CASSSQGYYGYTF.

A remark on this clone: Being one base from a much bigger clone, this may be a read error. V gene TRBV11-3 combines with J gene TRBJ2-1, with D possibly TRBD2 on 6 matching bases. The germline V and J ends were trimmed by 5 bases and 5 bases, with 19 bases remaining between them. The CDR3 has 16 residues. Germline values: CDR1 SGHNT, CDR2 YENEEA. The CDR3 nucleotides are TGTGCCAGCAGCCATACCCGGGCTAGCGACAACAATGAGCAGTTCTTC. Its protein product is CASSHTRASDNNEQFF.

V usage is TRBV2 and J usage is TRBJ2-1, with 8 bases fitting TRBD1. Unmatched junction bases numbered 10, after V lost 4 bases and J lost 8 bases. The CDR3 is 15 amino acids. CDR1 and CDR2 from the germline V gene are SNHLY and FYNNEI. The CDR3 region has the DNA TGTGCCAGCAGTGTGTTGACAGGGGTGGGTGATGAGCAGTTCTTC. Its protein is CASSVLTGVGDEQFF.

V usage is TRBV6-6 and J usage is TRBJ2-1, with 7 bases aligning to TRBD2. This CDR3 is built from 15 residues. V dropped 6 bases and J dropped 1; count of bases not matched to a gene: 6. Germline loops: CDR1 MNHNY, CDR2 SVGAGI (reference sequence). The chain's CDR3 is CASSKQRDSYNEQFF. The CDR3 nucleotides are TGTGCCAGCAGCAAACAGCGGGATTCCTACAATGAGCAGTTCTTC.

The chain joins TRBV19 to TRBJ2-1, with D unclear. Germline CDR1 and CDR2: LNHDA and SQIVND (reference sequence). The V end lost 6 bases, the J end lost 4 bases, and 16 bases lay between the germline ends. The CDR3 is 15 amino acids. The CDR3 DNA is TGTGCCAGTAGCACTTTCCAGGCCAAATACAATGAGCAGTTCTTC. As protein: CASSTFQAKYNEQFF. The whole variable domain, remainder taken from reference TRBV19 and TRBJ2-1, is DGGITQSPKYLFRKEGQNVTLSCEQNLNHDAMYWYRQDPGQGLRLIYYSQIVNDFQKGDIAEGYSVSREKKESFPLTVTSAQKNPTAFYLCASSTFQAKYNEQFFGPGTRLTVL.

The CDR3 spells CASLRNTGELFF. DNA of the CDR3: TGTGCCAGCCTAAGGAACACCGGGGAGCTGTTTTTT. The chain links TRBV28 to TRBJ2-2; D is undetermined. V lost 8 bases to trimming and J lost 1 base, with 5 bases between them. The CDR3 is made up of 12 amino acids. CDR1 and CDR2 (germline): MDHEN, SYDVKM.

This chain joins TRBV19 and TRBJ2-3, with TRBD2 identical over 7 bases. V gave up 7 bases and J gave up 1 base; unmatched junction bases: 11. Germline loops: CDR1 LNHDA, CDR2 SQIVND (reference sequence). The CDR3 consists of 16 residues. This chain's CDR3 is CASTLMGGVRTDTQYF. CDR3 coding DNA: TGTGCCAGTACCCTAATGGGAGGGGTCCGCACAGATACGCAGTATTTT.

This clone was found once. The V call is TRBV28, the J call TRBJ1-2; D perhaps matches TRBD1 (5 bases). Trimming pared 6 bases from V and 4 bases from J, leaving 9 bases between. In germline, CDR1 is MDHEN, CDR2 SYDVKM. This CDR3 has 12 amino acids. Here the CDR3 reads CASSQGLYGYTF. The CDR3 DNA reads as TGTGCCAGCAGCCAGGGCCTCTATGGCTACACCTTC.

The chain uses TRBV18 and TRBJ2-7; 10 bases map to TRBD2. Per the germline V gene, CDR1 is KGHSH and CDR2 is LQKENI. The junction had 10 bases not matched to a gene; V was cut back by 4 bases and J by 7 bases. The CDR3 has 15 residues. The CDR3 spells CASSLAGGTTWEQYF. CDR3 DNA: TGTGCCAGCTCACTAGCGGGAGGAACGACGTGGGAGCAGTACTTC. The whole variable domain, remainder taken from reference TRBV18 and TRBJ2-7, is NAGVMQNPRHLVRRRGQEARLRCSPMKGHSHVYWYRQLPEEGLKFMVYLQKENIIDESGMPKERFSAEFPKEGPSILRIQQVVRGDSAAYFCASSLAGGTTWEQYFGPGTRLTVT.